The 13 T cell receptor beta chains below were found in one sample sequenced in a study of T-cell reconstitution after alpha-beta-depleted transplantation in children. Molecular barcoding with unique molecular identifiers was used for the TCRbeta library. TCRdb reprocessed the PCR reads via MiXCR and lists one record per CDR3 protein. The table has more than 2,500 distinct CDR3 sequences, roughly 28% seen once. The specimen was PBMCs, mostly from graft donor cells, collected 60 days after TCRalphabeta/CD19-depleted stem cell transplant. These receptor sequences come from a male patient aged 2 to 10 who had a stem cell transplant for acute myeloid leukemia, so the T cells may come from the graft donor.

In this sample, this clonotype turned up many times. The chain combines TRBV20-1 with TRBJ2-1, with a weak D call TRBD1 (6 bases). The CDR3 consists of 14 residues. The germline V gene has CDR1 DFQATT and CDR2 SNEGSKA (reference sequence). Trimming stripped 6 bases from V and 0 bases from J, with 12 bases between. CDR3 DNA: TGCAGTGCCCCGGGACACAGCTCCTACAATGAGCAGTTCTTC. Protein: CSAPGHSSYNEQFF.

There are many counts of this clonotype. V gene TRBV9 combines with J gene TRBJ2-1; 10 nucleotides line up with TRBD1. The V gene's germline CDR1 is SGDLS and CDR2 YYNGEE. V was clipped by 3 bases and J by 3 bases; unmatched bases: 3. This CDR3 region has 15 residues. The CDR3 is CASSDRTGGYNEQFF. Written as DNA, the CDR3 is TGTGCCAGCAGCGACCGGACAGGGGGCTACAATGAGCAGTTCTTC. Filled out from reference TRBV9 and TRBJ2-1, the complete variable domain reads DSGVTQTPKHLITATGQRVTLRCSPRSGDLSVYWYQQSLDQGLQFLIQYYNGEERAKGNILERFSAQQFPDLHSELNLSSLELGDSALYFCASSDRTGGYNEQFFGPGTRLTVL.

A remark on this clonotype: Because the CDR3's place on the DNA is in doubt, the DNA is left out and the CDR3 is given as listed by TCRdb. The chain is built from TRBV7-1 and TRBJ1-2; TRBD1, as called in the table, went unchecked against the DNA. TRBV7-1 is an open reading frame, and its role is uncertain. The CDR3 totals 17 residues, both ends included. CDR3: CASCSVGSGTSLYGCSF.

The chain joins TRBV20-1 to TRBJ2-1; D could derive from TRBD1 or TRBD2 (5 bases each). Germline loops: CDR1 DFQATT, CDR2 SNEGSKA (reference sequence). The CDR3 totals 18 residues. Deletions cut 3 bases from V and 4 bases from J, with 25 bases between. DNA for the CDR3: TGCAGTGCTAGGAAGTCGCAAGAGGGACCAGCCCTTTACAATGAGCAGTTCTTC. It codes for CSARKSQEGPALYNEQFF.

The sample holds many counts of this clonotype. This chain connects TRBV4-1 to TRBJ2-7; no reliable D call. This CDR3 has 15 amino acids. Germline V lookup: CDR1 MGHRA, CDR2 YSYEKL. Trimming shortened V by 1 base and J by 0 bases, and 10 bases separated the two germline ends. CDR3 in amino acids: CASSQGWILSYEQYF. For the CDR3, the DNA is TGCGCCAGCAGCCAAGGGTGGATCCTCTCCTACGAGCAGTACTTC.

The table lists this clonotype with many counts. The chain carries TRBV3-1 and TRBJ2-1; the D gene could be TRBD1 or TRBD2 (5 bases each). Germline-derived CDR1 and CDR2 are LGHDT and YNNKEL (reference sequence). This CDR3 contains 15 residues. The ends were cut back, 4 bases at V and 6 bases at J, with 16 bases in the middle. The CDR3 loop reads CASSPGRLGVNEQFF. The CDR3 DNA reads TGTGCCAGCAGCCCCGGGCGGCTGGGGGTCAATGAGCAGTTCTTC.

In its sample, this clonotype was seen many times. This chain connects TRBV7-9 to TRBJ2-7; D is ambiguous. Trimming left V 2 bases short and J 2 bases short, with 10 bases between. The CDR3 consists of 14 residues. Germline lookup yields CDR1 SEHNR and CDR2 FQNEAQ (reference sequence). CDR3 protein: CASSLQALTYEQYF. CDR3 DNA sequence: TGTGCCAGCAGCTTACAGGCCCTGACCTACGAGCAGTACTTC.

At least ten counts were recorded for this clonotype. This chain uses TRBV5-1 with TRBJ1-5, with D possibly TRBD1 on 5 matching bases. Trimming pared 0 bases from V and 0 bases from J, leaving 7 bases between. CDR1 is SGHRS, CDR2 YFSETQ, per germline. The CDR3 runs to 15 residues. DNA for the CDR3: TGCGCCAGCAGCTTGGGGACATCTAGCAATCAGCCCCAGCATTTT. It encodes CASSLGTSSNQPQHF.

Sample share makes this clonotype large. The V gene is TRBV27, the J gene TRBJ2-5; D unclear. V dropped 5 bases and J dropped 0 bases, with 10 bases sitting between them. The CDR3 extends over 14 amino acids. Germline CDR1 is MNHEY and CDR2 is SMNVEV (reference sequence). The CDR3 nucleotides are TGTGCCAGCAGTGACTTCGACGACCAAGAGACCCAGTACTTC. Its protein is CASSDFDDQETQYF.

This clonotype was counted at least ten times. DNA for the CDR3: TGTGCCAGCAGACTAGTCCCTCTCGAGCAGTACTTC. Its translation: CASRLVPLEQYF. The genes are TRBV5-5 and TRBJ2-7; perhaps TRBD2 as D (5 bases). The CDR3 extends over 12 amino acids. Germline V lookup: CDR1 SGHKS, CDR2 YYEKEE (reference sequence). V was pared by 5 bases and J by 6 bases, with 12 bases between. Full variable domain (remainder filled in from reference TRBV5-5 and TRBJ2-7): DAGVTQSPTHLIKTRGQQVTLRCSPISGHKSVSWYQQVLGQGPQFIFQYYEKEERGRGNFPDRFSARQFPNYSSELNVNALLLGDSALYLCASRLVPLEQYFGPGTRLTVT.

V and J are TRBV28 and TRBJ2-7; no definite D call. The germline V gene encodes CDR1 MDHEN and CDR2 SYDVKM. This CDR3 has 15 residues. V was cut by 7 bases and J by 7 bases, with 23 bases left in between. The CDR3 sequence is CASTRTDLETGEQYF. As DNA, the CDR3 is TGTGCCAGCACTCGCACGGACCTGGAAACCGGTGAGCAGTACTTC.

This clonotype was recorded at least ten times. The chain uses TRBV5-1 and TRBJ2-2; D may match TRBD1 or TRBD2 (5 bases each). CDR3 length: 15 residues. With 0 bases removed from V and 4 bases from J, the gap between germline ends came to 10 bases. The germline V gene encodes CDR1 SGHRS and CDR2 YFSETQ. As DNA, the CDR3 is TGCGCCAGCAGCTTGGGGGCAGGGAGCACCGGGGAGCTGTTTTTT. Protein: CASSLGAGSTGELFF.

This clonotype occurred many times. CDR3 in amino acids: CASGPPGENTEAFF. The CDR3 coding sequence is TGTGCCAGCGGCCCCCCGGGGGAGAACACTGAAGCTTTCTTT. The V call is TRBV4-2, the J call TRBJ1-1; the D gene is possibly TRBD1 (5 bases). CDR3 length equals 14 residues. In germline, CDR1 is LGHNA, CDR2 YNFKEQ. V shed 8 bases and J shed 1 base, with 14 bases lying between them.